The clone carrying this TCR beta chain showed up just once. Its antigen is not known. Sequencing was performed with immunoSEQ multiplex PCR; in TCRdb, only in-frame clones are kept and a portion is missing. The sample lists about 47,000 clones; roughly nine tenths were seen once. The data were obtained in a study of T cells after posttransplantation cyclophosphamide. On the day of bone marrow donation, the related graft donor provided peripheral blood. J gave up 1 base and V 3 bases, and 8 bases lay outside the gene matches. CDR1 MNHEY and CDR2 SMNVEV come from the germline V gene (reference sequence). This CDR3 comprises 17 residues. Study observations and caveats: Later post-transplant blood repertoires were often dominated by donor CD8+ memory clones. Recipient CMV seropositivity and CMV reactivation strongly tracked TRB clonality. Skin or GI-infiltrating T cells shared few TRB sequences with blood.

This clonotype was sampled from a woman aged 50 to 65 in good health and a related stem cell transplant donor. V is TRBV27 and J is TRBJ2-1; TRBD1 matches at 8 bases. Input material: PBMCs. The CDR3 region has the DNA TGTGCCAGCAGTTTCGACCGGACAGGGAGATCCTACAATGAGCAGTTCTTC. This gives the protein CASSFDRTGRSYNEQFF.